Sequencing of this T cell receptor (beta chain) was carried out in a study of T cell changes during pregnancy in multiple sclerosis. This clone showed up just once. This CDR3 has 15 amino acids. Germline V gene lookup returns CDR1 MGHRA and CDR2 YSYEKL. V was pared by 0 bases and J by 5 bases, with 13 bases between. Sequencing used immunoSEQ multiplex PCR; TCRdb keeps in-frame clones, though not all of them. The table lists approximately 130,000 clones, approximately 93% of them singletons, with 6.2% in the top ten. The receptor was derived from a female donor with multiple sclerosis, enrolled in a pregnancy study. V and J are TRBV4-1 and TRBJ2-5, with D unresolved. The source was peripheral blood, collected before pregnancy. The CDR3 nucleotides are TGCGCCAGCAGCCAAGATAGAGGTGGTCGGGAGACCCAGTACTTC. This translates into CASSQDRGGRETQYF.